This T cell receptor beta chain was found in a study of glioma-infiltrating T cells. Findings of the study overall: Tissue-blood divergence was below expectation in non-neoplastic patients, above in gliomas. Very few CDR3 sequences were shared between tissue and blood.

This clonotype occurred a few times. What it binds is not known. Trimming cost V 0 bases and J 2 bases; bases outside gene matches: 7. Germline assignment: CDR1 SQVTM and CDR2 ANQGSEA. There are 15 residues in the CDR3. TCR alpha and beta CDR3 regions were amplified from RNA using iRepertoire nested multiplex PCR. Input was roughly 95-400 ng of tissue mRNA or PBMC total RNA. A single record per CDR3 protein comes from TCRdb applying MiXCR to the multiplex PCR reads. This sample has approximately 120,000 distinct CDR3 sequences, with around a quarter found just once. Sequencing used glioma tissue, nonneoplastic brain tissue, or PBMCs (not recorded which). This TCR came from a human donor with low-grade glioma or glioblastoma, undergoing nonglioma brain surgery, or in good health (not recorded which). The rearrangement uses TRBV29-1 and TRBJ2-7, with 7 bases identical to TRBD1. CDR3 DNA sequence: TGCAGCGTTGAAGATCGCCCAGGGGGAACCTACGAGCAGTACTTC. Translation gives CSVEDRPGGTYEQYF.